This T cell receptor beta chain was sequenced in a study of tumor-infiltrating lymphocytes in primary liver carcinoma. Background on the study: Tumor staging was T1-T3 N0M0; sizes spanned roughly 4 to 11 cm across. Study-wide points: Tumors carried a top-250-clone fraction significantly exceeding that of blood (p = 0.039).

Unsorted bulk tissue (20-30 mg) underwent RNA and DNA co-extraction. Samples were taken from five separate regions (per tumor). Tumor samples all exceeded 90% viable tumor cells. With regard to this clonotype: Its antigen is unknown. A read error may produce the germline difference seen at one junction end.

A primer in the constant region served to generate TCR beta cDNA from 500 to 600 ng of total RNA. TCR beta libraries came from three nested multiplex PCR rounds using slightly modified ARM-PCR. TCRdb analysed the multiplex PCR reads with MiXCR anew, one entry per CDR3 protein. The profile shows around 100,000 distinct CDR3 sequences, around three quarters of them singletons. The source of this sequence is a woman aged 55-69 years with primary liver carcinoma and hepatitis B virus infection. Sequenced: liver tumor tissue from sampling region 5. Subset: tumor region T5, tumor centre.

CDR3 residues: CATSYGGRTSGSEEYF. The CDR3 region has the DNA TGTGCCACCAGCTACGGTGGGAGGACCTCGGGAAGCGAGGAGTACTTC. The chain carries TRBV11-2 and TRBJ2-7; D is perhaps TRBD2 (6 bases). There are 16 residues in the CDR3. In germline, CDR1 is SGHAT, CDR2 FQNNGV.